The present T cell receptor beta chain was sequenced within a study of T cells in Graves' hyperthyroidism and ophthalmopathy. Broader study findings: Blood also carried most thyroid clonotypes expanded above 0.001.

Germline-derived CDR1 and CDR2 are SGHNT and YENEEA. V was cut by 3 bases and J by 6 bases, with 12 bases left in between. This CDR3 is 13 amino acids long. The table lists this clonotype with a few counts. As yet, its antigen is unknown. The CDR3 regions of TCR beta were amplified from RNA transcripts. The HTBI primer set served for first-round RT-PCR of the TCR CDR3. MiXCR, applied by TCRdb to the multiplex PCR reads, yields one record per CDR3 protein. The table lists approximately 360,000 distinct CDR3 sequences, roughly 25% of them singletons. Those patients with uncontrolled infection, other autoimmune disease, pregnancy or lactation were excluded.

The chain carries TRBV11-3 and TRBJ2-7, with no clear D. The origin of this receptor is a man in his fifties or sixties with Graves' hyperthyroidism. The specimen sequenced was blood. The CDR3: CASSFHLGGEQYF. CDR3 in DNA: TGTGCCAGCAGCTTCCACTTGGGCGGCGAGCAGTACTTC.